The 18 T cell receptor beta chains given below trace back to one sample, sequenced in a study of T cell changes during pregnancy in multiple sclerosis. The table came from immunoSEQ multiplex PCR; TCRdb's copy has only in-frame clones and leaves some out. This table has roughly 26,000 clones, 85% to 90% appearing once. The material sequenced was CD8+ T cells from peripheral blood mononuclear cells, taken in the second trimester of pregnancy. These receptors all stem from a female donor with multiple sclerosis, enrolled in a pregnancy study.

This clone was seen just once. The chain employs TRBV19 and TRBJ1-2; 9 positions agree with TRBD1. The CDR3 runs 14 residues. J was trimmed by 6 bases and V by 7 bases; bases with no gene match: 9. Germline CDR1 reads LNHDA; CDR2 reads SQIVND (reference sequence). CDR3: CASNSGTGLNGYTF. DNA for the CDR3: TGTGCCAGTAATTCCGGGACAGGGCTGAATGGCTACACCTTC.

The rearrangement uses TRBV28 and TRBJ2-1; D possibly corresponds to TRBD2 (5 bases). The CDR3 spans 15 residues. Germline assignment: CDR1 MDHEN and CDR2 SYDVKM. Trimming took 5 bases from V and 0 from J, leaving 11 bases between them. CDR3 sequence reads: CASSHSVSSYNEQFF. In nucleotides, the CDR3 is TGTGCCAGCAGTCATAGCGTAAGCTCCTACAATGAGCAGTTCTTC.

The chain links TRBV7-9 to TRBJ2-3, with 7 bases identical to TRBD1. There are 15 residues in the CDR3. After removal of 2 bases from V and 3 bases from J, the junction contained 5 bases not matched to a gene. Germline V gene lookup returns CDR1 SEHNR and CDR2 FQNEAQ (reference sequence). This chain's CDR3 is CASSLTQTGTDTQYF. The CDR3 coding sequence is TGTGCCAGCAGCTTAACCCAGACAGGGACAGATACGCAGTATTTT. Together with reference TRBV7-9 and TRBJ2-3, the CDR3 gives the full variable domain: DTGVSQNPRHKITKRGQNVTFRCDPISEHNRLYWYRQTLGQGPEFLTYFQNEAQLEKSRLLSDRFSAERPKGSFSTLEIQRTEQGDSAMYLCASSLTQTGTDTQYFGPGTRLTVL.

The chain uses TRBV2 and TRBJ2-5, with 8 bases aligning to TRBD1. In germline, CDR1 is SNHLY, CDR2 FYNNEI. V lost 7 bases, J lost 6 bases, and 16 bases stayed unmatched. CDR3 length: 16 amino acids. This chain's CDR3 is CASINPDRVSKKTQYF. DNA for the CDR3: TGTGCCAGCATCAACCCGGACAGGGTTAGTAAAAAGACCCAGTACTTC. The whole variable domain, filled in from reference TRBV2 and TRBJ2-5, reads EPEVTQTPSHQVTQMGQEVILRCVPISNHLYFYWYRQILGQKVEFLVSFYNNEISEKSEIFDDQFSVERPDGSNFTLKIRSTKLEDSAMYFCASINPDRVSKKTQYFGPGTRLLVL.

The chain is built from TRBV7-9 and TRBJ2-7, with TRBD1 as a possible D gene (6 bases). This CDR3 spans 12 amino acids. The germline CDR1 and CDR2 sequences are SEHNR and FQNEAQ (reference sequence). Trimming cost V 5 bases and J 5 bases, with 10 bases left between them. CDR3 loop: CASSKTGNEQYF. The CDR3 coding sequence is TGTGCCAGCAGCAAGACAGGAAACGAGCAGTACTTC.

This chain connects TRBV4-1 to TRBJ2-7; 7 bases line up with TRBD1. V dropped 0 bases and J dropped 6; count of bases not matched to a gene: 11. CDR3 length equals 16 residues. Looked up from germline, CDR1 is MGHRA and CDR2 is YSYEKL. The CDR3 nucleotides read TGCGCCAGCAGCCAAGAGAGTAGGGCAGGGGGTGGCGAGCAGTACTTC. Encoded protein: CASSQESRAGGGEQYF.

V is TRBV27 and J is TRBJ2-1; no definite D call. The V gene's germline CDR1 is MNHEY and CDR2 SMNVEV (reference sequence). With 5 bases removed from V and 8 bases from J, the gap between germline ends came to 10 bases. This CDR3 is 12 amino acids long. The CDR3 sequence: CASSALRDEQFF. The CDR3 nucleotides are TGTGCCAGCAGTGCCCTCCGAGATGAGCAGTTCTTC.

J is TRBJ2-7 and V is TRBV7-9; a weak D match, TRBD2 (6 bases). The CDR3 runs 16 residues. Trimming left V 5 bases short and J 0 bases short, with 17 bases between. Germline loops: CDR1 SEHNR, CDR2 FQNEAQ (reference sequence). CDR3 amino acids: CASSPPAGQSSYEQYF. The DNA for the CDR3 is TGTGCCAGCAGCCCCCCCGCGGGGCAGAGCTCCTACGAGCAGTACTTC.

V is TRBV6-6 and J is TRBJ1-5; TRBD1 might be the D (6 bases). Trimming stripped 2 bases from V and 1 base from J, with 12 bases between. This CDR3 comprises 16 residues. CDR1 MNHNY and CDR2 SVGAGI come from the germline V gene (reference sequence). The CDR3 region is CASSYNRAFSNQPQHF. The CDR3 bases are TGTGCCAGCAGTTACAACAGGGCTTTCAGCAATCAGCCCCAGCATTTT.

This chain links TRBV7-9 with TRBJ1-1; a weak D match, TRBD1 (6 bases). The germline V and J ends were trimmed by 5 bases and 4 bases, with 14 bases remaining between them. The germline V gene encodes CDR1 SEHNR and CDR2 FQNEAQ (reference sequence). CDR3 length: 14 amino acids. CDR3 sequence reads: CASSRLGGRTEAFF. The CDR3 region has the DNA TGTGCCAGCAGCCGCTTGGGGGGGCGCACTGAAGCTTTCTTT.

The chain employs TRBV5-1 and TRBJ2-7; 8 bases fit TRBD1. The ends lost 4 bases at V and 1 base at J; junction bases unmatched: 4. Germline CDR1 is SGHRS and CDR2 is YFSETQ. This CDR3 is 14 amino acids long. The CDR3 protein is CASSPRQGSYEQYF. The CDR3 DNA follows: TGCGCCAGCAGCCCCCGACAGGGGTCCTACGAGCAGTACTTC.

The V and J genes are TRBV7-2 and TRBJ2-7; 9 nucleotides match TRBD2. CDR3 size: 15 residues. Germline CDR1 and CDR2: SGHTA and FQGNSA. J gave up 7 bases and V 2 bases, and 9 bases lay outside the gene matches. CDR3 amino acids: CASSLLAGGPGEQYF. CDR3 DNA: TGTGCCAGCAGCTTACTTGCGGGAGGGCCGGGGGAGCAGTACTTC. Full variable domain (remainder filled in from reference TRBV7-2 and TRBJ2-7): GAGVSQSPSNKVTEKGKDVELRCDPISGHTALYWYRQSLGQGLEFLIYFQGNSAPDKSGLPSDRFSAERTGGSVSTLTIQRTQQEDSAVYLCASSLLAGGPGEQYFGPGTRLTVT.

This clone was seen just once. The V and J genes are TRBV12-5 and TRBJ1-5; maybe TRBD1 (5 bases). Germline lookup yields CDR1 LGHNT and CDR2 FRNRAP. The CDR3 spans 15 residues. Trimming pared 0 bases from V and 6 bases from J, leaving 12 bases between. The CDR3 nucleotides are TGTGCTAGTGGTTTGGTACAAGGGGTTAGTCAGCCCCAGCATTTT. It is translated as CASGLVQGVSQPQHF.

This rearrangement joins TRBV7-9 to TRBJ2-7, with D possibly TRBD1 on 6 matching bases. This CDR3 has 12 residues. Germline lookup yields CDR1 SEHNR and CDR2 FQNEAQ (reference sequence). V lost 6 bases, J lost 2 bases, and 8 bases lay in between. CDR3 nucleotide sequence: TGTGCCAGCAGGACAGGAACCTACGAGCAGTACTTC. It translates to CASRTGTYEQYF. The full variable domain, its missing parts supplied by reference TRBV7-9 and TRBJ2-7, is DTGVSQNPRHKITKRGQNVTFRCDPISEHNRLYWYRQTLGQGPEFLTYFQNEAQLEKSRLLSDRFSAERPKGSFSTLEIQRTEQGDSAMYLCASRTGTYEQYFGPGTRLTVT.

V usage is TRBV9 and J usage is TRBJ2-1; 9 nucleotides align to TRBD1. V lost 0 bases, J lost 1 base, and 5 bases stayed unmatched. The CDR3 extends over 17 amino acids. CDR1 SGDLS and CDR2 YYNGEE come from the germline V gene. CDR3 loop: CASSVGSGTGSYNEQFF. The CDR3 bases are TGTGCCAGCAGCGTAGGCAGCGGGACAGGGTCCTACAATGAGCAGTTCTTC.

CDR3 sequence (DNA): TGTGCCAGTAGTATACTAGCGGGAGGAGCAGGCGAGCAGTACTTC. Amino acid sequence: CASSILAGGAGEQYF. V gene TRBV19 combines with J gene TRBJ2-7; 11 bases match TRBD2. With 2 bases clipped from V and 6 bases from J, the junction kept 6 bases outside the gene matches. The CDR3 has 15 residues. Germline CDR1 and CDR2: LNHDA and SQIVND (reference sequence).

V is TRBV2 and J is TRBJ2-7; 12 bases agree with TRBD2. V was pared by 7 bases and J by 2 bases, with 6 bases of the junction left unmatched. This CDR3 comprises 15 residues. Germline lookup yields CDR1 SNHLY and CDR2 FYNNEI. CDR3 sequence reads: CASKRLAGAPYEQYF. The CDR3 DNA sequence: TGTGCCAGCAAGAGACTAGCGGGGGCCCCCTACGAGCAGTACTTC.

This clone was seen just once. The rearrangement uses TRBV7-9 and TRBJ1-4; 8 nucleotides agree with TRBD1. Germline assignment: CDR1 SEHNR and CDR2 FQNEAQ (reference sequence). V trimming: 3 bases; J trimming: 0 bases; junction bases outside the gene matches: 3. CDR3 size: 16 residues. The DNA for the CDR3 is TGTGCCAGCAGCTTTGGACAGGGTGCAACTAATGAAAAACTGTTTTTT. Translated: CASSFGQGATNEKLFF.